Given below is one T cell receptor beta chain in context. Its antigen is unknown. The data belong to a study of shared clonotypes between healthy human individuals. General study findings and limits: Naive subsets usually exceeded memory subsets in estimated richness. Relative to clonotypes present in all four donors, those not shared had lower generation probabilities.

Per the study methods: ImmunoSEQ gave junction-only sequences without quality scores, so filtering differed. The table came from immunoSEQ multiplex PCR; TCRdb's copy has only in-frame clones and leaves some out. That table gives V, J and clone size, and the DNA gave D and trimming. This table has 850,000 to 1,100,000 clones, about 72% appearing once. The CDR3 loop spans 14 amino acids. CDR1 and CDR2 from the germline V gene are LNHDA and SQIVND (reference sequence). V was trimmed by 7 bases and J by 4 bases, leaving 16 bases between them. The sequenced sample consisted of memory CD4+ T cells from PBMCs. Subset meaning: CD45RA-negative fraction. This receptor was taken from a man aged 18 to 29 in good health. Some clones in this sample may be carry-over from other donors' samples. V gene TRBV19 combines with J gene TRBJ1-2; no definite D call. The CDR3 DNA is TGTGCCAGTACCGCCGGGTCGACCCGCTATGGCTACACCTTC. Its protein product is CASTAGSTRYGYTF.